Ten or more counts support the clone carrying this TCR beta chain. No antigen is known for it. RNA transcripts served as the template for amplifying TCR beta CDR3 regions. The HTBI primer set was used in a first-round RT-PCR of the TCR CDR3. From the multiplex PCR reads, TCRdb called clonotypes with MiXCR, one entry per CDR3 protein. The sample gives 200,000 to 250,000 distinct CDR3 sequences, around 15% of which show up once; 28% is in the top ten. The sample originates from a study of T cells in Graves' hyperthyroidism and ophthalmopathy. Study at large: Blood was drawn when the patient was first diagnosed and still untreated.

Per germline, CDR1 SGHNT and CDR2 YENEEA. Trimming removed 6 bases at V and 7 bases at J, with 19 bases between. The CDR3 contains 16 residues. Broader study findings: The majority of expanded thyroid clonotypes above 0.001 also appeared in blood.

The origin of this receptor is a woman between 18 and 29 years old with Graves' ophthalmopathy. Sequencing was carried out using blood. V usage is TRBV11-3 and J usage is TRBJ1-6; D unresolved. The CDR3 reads CASRSSSGRSNSPLHF. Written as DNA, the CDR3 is TGTGCCAGCAGATCTTCGAGTGGCCGGTCAAATTCACCCCTCCACTTT.